Listed here is a single T cell receptor beta chain. These data come from a study of control samples from healthy donors and cancer patients. The protocol was immunoSEQ multiplex PCR, while the TCRdb copy is restricted to in-frame clones and leaves out a portion. The table has about 18,000 clones, approximately 81% seen once; the top ten hold about 31%. The V gene lost 3 bases and the J gene lost 4 bases, with 8 bases spanning the gap. The CDR3 sequence is 13 residues long. Germline V CDR1 and CDR2: LGHNA, YSLEER. The TCR sequence derives from a woman in her 70s with lung cancer. V is TRBV4-3 and J is TRBJ2-3; tentative D call: TRBD2 (6 bases). The specimen sequenced was PBMCs. The CDR3 sequence: CASSHRLADTQYF. The DNA of the CDR3 is TGCGCCAGCAGCCACCGACTAGCAGATACGCAGTATTTT.